What follows are 3 T cell receptor beta chains derived from one specimen sequenced in a study of T-cell memory formation after mild COVID-19. Each CDR3 protein gets one entry after TCRdb re-called the 5' RACE reads with MiXCR. Here the sample spans 550,000 to 600,000 distinct CDR3 sequences, around a sixth being singletons. Material: PBMCs or a T cell subset sorted from them (not recorded which). These receptors were obtained from an adult woman who had mild COVID-19 (a few samples of this study predate the infection). Cell type and time point are not known.

V and J are TRBV20-1 and TRBJ2-5; D remains ambiguous. V was pared by 0 bases and J by 5 bases, with 4 bases between. The germline CDR1 and CDR2 sequences are DFQATT and SNEGSKA (reference sequence). The CDR3 covers 11 residues. The CDR3 region has the DNA TGCAGTGCTAGAGATTACGAGACCCAGTACTTC. Its translation: CSARDYETQYF.

V usage is TRBV7-9 and J usage is TRBJ1-2, with 11 bases aligning to TRBD1. The CDR3 extends over 16 amino acids. The J segment lost 4 bases and the V segment lost 5 bases, leaving 9 bases of the junction unmatched. Per the germline V gene, CDR1 is SEHNR and CDR2 is FQNEAQ (reference sequence). Here the CDR3 DNA reads TGTGCCAGCAGCGTCGCCGGACAGGGGGCTAGCTATGGCTACACCTTC. As protein: CASSVAGQGASYGYTF.

J is TRBJ2-7 and V is TRBV30; D gene uncertain. The CDR3 runs 15 residues. Trimming removed 6 bases from V and 0 bases from J, with 18 bases in between. In germline, CDR1 is GTSNPN, CDR2 SVGIG (reference sequence). The CDR3 nucleotides are TGTGCCTGTAAAATAAAGGAGCCGACCTCCTACGAGCAGTACTTC. It is translated as CACKIKEPTSYEQYF.